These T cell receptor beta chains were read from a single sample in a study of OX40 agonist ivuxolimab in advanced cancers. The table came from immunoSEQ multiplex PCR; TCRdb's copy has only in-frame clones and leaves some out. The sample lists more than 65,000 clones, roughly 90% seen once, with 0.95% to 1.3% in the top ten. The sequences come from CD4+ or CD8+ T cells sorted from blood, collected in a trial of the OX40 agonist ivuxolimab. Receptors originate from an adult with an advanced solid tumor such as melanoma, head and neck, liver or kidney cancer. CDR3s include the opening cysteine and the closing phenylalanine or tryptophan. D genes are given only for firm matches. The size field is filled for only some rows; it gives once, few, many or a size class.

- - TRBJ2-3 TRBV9 TGTGCCAGCAGCGTAGACGGGGGAAAGCCTGTTAGGCAGTATTTT CASSVDGGKPVRQYF
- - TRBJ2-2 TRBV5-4 TGTGCCAGCAGCCAGGACGGACGGAACACCGGGGAGCTGTTTTTT CASSQDGRNTGELFF
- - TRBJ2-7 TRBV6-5 TGTGCCAGGTTCTACGAGCAGTACTTC CARFYEQYF
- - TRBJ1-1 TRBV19 TGTGCCAGTAGTTCCAACACGGAGAACACTGAAGCTTTCTTT CASSSNTENTEAFF
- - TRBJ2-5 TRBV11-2 TGTGCCAGCAGCTTAGTGGGGGCGTTAAGGATGGAGACCCAGTACTTC CASSLVGALRMETQYF
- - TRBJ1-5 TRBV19 TGTGCCAGTAGTAACACCCTAAATCAGCCCCAGCATTTT CASSNTLNQPQHF
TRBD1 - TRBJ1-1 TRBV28 TGTGCCAGCAGTTTTAGGGAGCCAGGGGGTGAAGCTTTCTTT CASSFREPGGEAFF
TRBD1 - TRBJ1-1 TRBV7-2 TGTGCCGTCAGGGGGGCAGGGGGTGGGTTGTTAGCTTTCTTT CAVRGAGGGLLAFF
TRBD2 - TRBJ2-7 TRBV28 TGTGCCAGCAGTTTCCTGTCCGGGACTAGCGGGTTCTACGAGCAGTACTTC CASSFLSGTSGFYEQYF
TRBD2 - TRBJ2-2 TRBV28 TGTGCCAGCCAGCGGGGGCGACGGACCGGGGAGCTGTTTTTT CASQRGRRTGELFF
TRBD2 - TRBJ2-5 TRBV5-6 TGTGCCAGCAGCGGGGGGGGACCCCAAGAGACCCAGTACTTC CASSGGGPQETQYF
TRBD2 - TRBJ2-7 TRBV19 TGTGCCAGTAGTATTGGGCTAGCGGAGCCCCCGTACTTC CASSIGLAEPPYF
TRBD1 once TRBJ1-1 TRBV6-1 TGTGCCACCGATGGGACAGGGGGGGATGAAGCTTTCTTT CATDGTGGDEAFF
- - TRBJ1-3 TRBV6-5 TGTGCCAGCAGTCCGCAGGGGCCGGCTGGAAACACCATATATTTT CASSPQGPAGNTIYF
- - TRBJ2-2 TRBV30 TGTGCCTGGAGTAGGATGCAGAACACCGGGGAGCTGTTTTTT CAWSRMQNTGELFF
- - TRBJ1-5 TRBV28 TGTGCCAGCAGTCCCCGGCGGACGATAGCGGCTCTAAGCAATCAGCCCCAGCATTTT CASSPRRTIAALSNQPQHF
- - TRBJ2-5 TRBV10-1 TGCGCCAGCAGTGGGTCGACGATGGGGGAAGAGACCCAGTACTTC CASSGSTMGEETQYF
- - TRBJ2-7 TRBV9 TGTGCCAGCAGCGTGGGGACACAGGGATTCCACGAGCAGTACTTC CASSVGTQGFHEQYF
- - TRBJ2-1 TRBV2 TGTGCCAGCAGTTCACTGACCGCCCAAGGGAAGCAGTTCTTC CASSSLTAQGKQFF
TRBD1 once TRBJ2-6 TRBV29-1 TGCAGCGTTGAGGTAACAGGGGTCCTCTCTGGGGCCAACGTCCTGACTTTC CSVEVTGVLSGANVLTF
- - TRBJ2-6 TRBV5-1 TGCGCCAGCAGCCCCAATTCAGGGGCAGGTGGGGCCAACGTCCTGACTTTC CASSPNSGAGGANVLTF
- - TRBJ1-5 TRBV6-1 TGTGCCAGCCGGGACGGCAATCAGCCCCAGCATTTT CASRDGNQPQHF
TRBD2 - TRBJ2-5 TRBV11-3 TGTGCCAGCAGCTTAGATCCAGCGGGAGCGACCCAGTACTTC CASSLDPAGATQYF
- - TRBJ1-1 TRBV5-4 TGTGCCAGCAGCTTGAGTATTCCAGGGACTGAAGCTTTCTTT CASSLSIPGTEAFF
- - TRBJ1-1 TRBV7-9 TGTGCCAGCAGCTTTACAGCCAACACTGAAGCTTTCTTT CASSFTANTEAFF
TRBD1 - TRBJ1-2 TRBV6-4 TGTGCCAGCAGTACCGGGACAGGACCCTTCTATGGCTACACCTTC CASSTGTGPFYGYTF
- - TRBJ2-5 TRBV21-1 TGTGCCAGCAGCTCTACAGGGACAAAGAGATCGACCCAGTACTTC CASSSTGTKRSTQYF
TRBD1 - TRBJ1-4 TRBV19 TGTGCCAGTAGGGCCGGGACAGATGCGGAAAAACTGTTTTTT CASRAGTDAEKLFF
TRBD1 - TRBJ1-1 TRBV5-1 TGCGCCAGCAGCTTGGTGGGGACAGCCGGGGACACTGAAGCTTTCTTT CASSLVGTAGDTEAFF
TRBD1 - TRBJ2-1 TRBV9 TGTGCCAGTGGTCCGGGACAGAACAACAATGAGCAGTTCTTC CASGPGQNNNEQFF
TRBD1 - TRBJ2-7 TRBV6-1 TGTGCCAGCAGCCTAGAACAGGGGGCTCGATACGAGCAGTACTTC CASSLEQGARYEQYF
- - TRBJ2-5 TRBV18 TGTGCCAGCTCTAGGGGATTGGGACAAACAGAAGAGACCCAGTACTTC CASSRGLGQTEETQYF
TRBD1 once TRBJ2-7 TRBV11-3 TGTGCCAGCAGCCAAGCAACCGGGACAGCCTACGAGCAGTACTTC CASSQATGTAYEQYF
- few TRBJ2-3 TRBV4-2 TGTGCCAGCAGCCAAGATCTAGCGACTCGGTCGCAGTATTTT CASSQDLATRSQYF
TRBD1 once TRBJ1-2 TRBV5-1 TGCGCCAGCAGTCCGACAGGGACGGGAGGCTACACCTTC CASSPTGTGGYTF
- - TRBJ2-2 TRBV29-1 TGCAGCGTTGAAGGGGGCCACACCGGGGAGCTGTTTTTT CSVEGGHTGELFF
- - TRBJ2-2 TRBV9 TGTGCCAGCAGCACCCGCAGACAGGACCCCAGAGGGGAGCTGTTTTTT CASSTRRQDPRGELFF
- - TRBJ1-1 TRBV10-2 TGCGCCAGCAGGGACAGACTGAACACTGAAGCTTTCTTT CASRDRLNTEAFF
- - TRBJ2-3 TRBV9 TGTGCCTCCCGTTCCAGCACAGATACGCAGTATTTT CASRSSTDTQYF
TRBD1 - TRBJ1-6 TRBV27 TGTGCCAGCAGTTCCCTTTGGACAGGGAATAATTCACCCCTCCACTTT CASSSLWTGNNSPLHF
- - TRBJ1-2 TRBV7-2 TGTGCCAGCAGCTTACTGGTTTACTATGGCTACACCTTC CASSLLVYYGYTF
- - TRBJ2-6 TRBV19 TGTGCCAGTAGTATAGGGATTTTGGGGGCCAACGTCCTGACTTTC CASSIGILGANVLTF